Sequencing of this T cell receptor beta chain was carried out in a study of T cell responses to AZD1222 COVID-19 vaccine. Study findings and constraints: There were mostly white British donors and more females than males, and clonal diversity was possibly underestimated. CD4 TCRs linked to vaccination spanned spike, dominating at 160-218 and 743-854. Only a handful of AZD1222 recipients were seropositive at baseline. The breadth and depth of Spike-specific TCRs increased once two AZD1222 doses had been given.

The CDR3 loop spans 13 amino acids. The germline gives CDR1 SGHVS, CDR2 FQNEAQ. With V trimmed by 5 bases and J by 9 bases, 8 bases remained unmatched. With respect to this clone: Its antigen is not identified.

Sequencing used immunoSEQ multiplex PCR; TCRdb keeps in-frame clones, though not all of them. The sample lists approximately 150,000 clones, roughly 89% occurring once. This sequence originates from an adult who received the AZD1222 COVID-19 vaccine. The sequencing here drew on peripheral blood, taken 28 days after the second AZD1222 dose. The V and J genes are TRBV7-8 and TRBJ2-3; 7 bases align to TRBD2. The CDR3 bases are TGTGCCAGCAGCCTCTTTCGGGGGGACACGCAGTATTTT. Translated: CASSLFRGDTQYF.